This T cell receptor beta chain was identified in a study of blood T cell repertoires in COVID-19. Trimming cost V 6 bases and J 2 bases, with 10 bases left between them. The CDR3 is 13 residues long. Germline lookup yields CDR1 SNHLY and CDR2 FYNNEI. Per the original methods: It was from reference gene primer amplification that nucleated cell counts were estimated. Profiling relied on immunoSEQ multiplex PCR, and the TCRdb table lists in-frame clones only, not all of them. The V and J calls and clone size are taken from that table; D and trimming were inferred from the DNA. The sample comprises approximately 260,000 clones, 88% of which are singletons, and roughly a tenth rests with the top ten.

The clonotype was recovered from a woman in her 70s with COVID-19, enrolled during active disease. The chain links TRBV2 to TRBJ1-2, with a weak D call TRBD1 (5 bases). Sequenced input: peripheral blood. The CDR3 region has the DNA TGTGCCAGCAGCAAGACAGAGAACTATGGCTACACCTTC. It yields the protein CASSKTENYGYTF.